These T cell receptor beta chains were read from a single sample in a study of beta chain features in type 1 diabetes. TCRdb's copy holds only in-frame clones and misses some; the assay was immunoSEQ multiplex PCR. The sample contains roughly 450,000 clones, approximately 15% of which appear only once. Sample: naive CD4+ T cells from blood. The receptors shown here come from a man younger than 45 in good health. The CDR3 runs from the conserved cysteine through the conserved F or W. Fields, in order: CDR3 length, clone size, V gene, J gene, D gene, CDR3 DNA, CDR3 protein. The D gene is left open where the match is weak. Size is stated for part of the rows, as once, few or many counts, or as a class when the clone is expanded.

CDR3 length: 16; clone size: few; V gene: TRBV7-3; J gene: TRBJ2-1; D gene: -; CDR3 DNA: TGTGCCAGCAGCCCCCGGGTGGGCCTACCCTACAATGAGCAGTTCTTC; CDR3 protein: CASSPRVGLPYNEQFF
CDR3 length: 13; clone size: -; V gene: TRBV7-2; J gene: TRBJ2-5; D gene: -; CDR3 DNA: TGTGCCAGCAGCTTAGGACAGATTGAGACCCAGTACTTC; CDR3 protein: CASSLGQIETQYF
CDR3 length: 16; clone size: -; V gene: TRBV15; J gene: TRBJ2-3; D gene: TRBD2; CDR3 DNA: TGTGCCACCAGCAGAGAGATCAGCGGGAGTGTAGATACGCAGTATTTT; CDR3 protein: CATSREISGSVDTQYF
CDR3 length: 15; clone size: few; V gene: TRBV25-1; J gene: TRBJ1-6; D gene: -; CDR3 DNA: TGTGCCAGCAGTGATTTCGGGGGAGGTCATTCACCCCTCCACTTT; CDR3 protein: CASSDFGGGHSPLHF
CDR3 length: 14; clone size: -; V gene: TRBV7-9; J gene: TRBJ1-1; D gene: -; CDR3 DNA: TGTGCCAGCAGCCCCGAATTTATGAACACTGAAGCTTTCTTT; CDR3 protein: CASSPEFMNTEAFF
CDR3 length: 16; clone size: once; V gene: TRBV5-4; J gene: TRBJ2-3; D gene: -; CDR3 DNA: TGTGCCAGCAGGGCTGGAGGGGGAGGGCCTTCAGATACGCAGTATTTT; CDR3 protein: CASRAGGGGPSDTQYF
CDR3 length: 11; clone size: -; V gene: TRBV20-1; J gene: TRBJ2-3; D gene: -; CDR3 DNA: TGCAGTGCTAAATTGACAGATACGCAGTATTTT; CDR3 protein: CSAKLTDTQYF
CDR3 length: 16; clone size: -; V gene: TRBV7-9; J gene: TRBJ2-5; D gene: TRBD1; CDR3 DNA: TGTGCCAGCAGCCGCGCGGCAGGGGGTTATCAAGAGACCCAGTACTTC; CDR3 protein: CASSRAAGGYQETQYF
CDR3 length: 17; clone size: -; V gene: TRBV25-1; J gene: TRBJ2-2; D gene: -; CDR3 DNA: TGTGCCAGCAGTGAATGGCCTAGGAAGGGTGGCGCCGGGGAGCTGTTTTTT; CDR3 protein: CASSEWPRKGGAGELFF
CDR3 length: 12; clone size: few; V gene: TRBV6-1; J gene: TRBJ2-5; D gene: TRBD2; CDR3 DNA: TGTGCCAGAAGGACTAGCTGGGAGACCCAGTACTTC; CDR3 protein: CARRTSWETQYF
CDR3 length: 14; clone size: once; V gene: TRBV6-5; J gene: TRBJ1-6; D gene: -; CDR3 DNA: TGTGCCAGCAGTTACCGACAGGCCGATTCACCCCTCCACTTT; CDR3 protein: CASSYRQADSPLHF
CDR3 length: 16; clone size: few; V gene: TRBV4-3; J gene: TRBJ2-3; D gene: -; CDR3 DNA: TGCGCCAGCAGCCAAGATAAGGGGACTCTAGTGGATACGCAGTATTTT; CDR3 protein: CASSQDKGTLVDTQYF
CDR3 length: 12; clone size: few; V gene: TRBV5-4; J gene: TRBJ2-2; D gene: -; CDR3 DNA: TGTGCCAGCAGCTCCTACACCGGGGAGCTGTTTTTT; CDR3 protein: CASSSYTGELFF
CDR3 length: 13; clone size: -; V gene: TRBV10-3; J gene: TRBJ1-3; D gene: -; CDR3 DNA: TGTGCCATCAGTGCAGGGGCAATTAACACCATATATTTT; CDR3 protein: CAISAGAINTIYF
CDR3 length: 15; clone size: -; V gene: TRBV10-3; J gene: TRBJ2-1; D gene: TRBD1; CDR3 DNA: TGTGCCATCAGTCCTGGACAGGGGGCTGGGAATGAGCAGTTCTTC; CDR3 protein: CAISPGQGAGNEQFF
CDR3 length: 12; clone size: -; V gene: TRBV7-9; J gene: TRBJ1-2; D gene: -; CDR3 DNA: TGTGCCAGCGGACAACAGGGAAGGGGCTACACCTTC; CDR3 protein: CASGQQGRGYTF
CDR3 length: 16; clone size: -; V gene: TRBV4-1; J gene: TRBJ2-3; D gene: TRBD1; CDR3 DNA: TGCGCCAGCAGCCAAGCGAGGACAGGGGGCAGCGATACGCAGTATTTT; CDR3 protein: CASSQARTGGSDTQYF
CDR3 length: 14; clone size: -; V gene: TRBV30; J gene: TRBJ2-1; D gene: TRBD1; CDR3 DNA: TGTGCCTGGTCCCGGGACAGGGCATACAATGAGCAGTTCTTC; CDR3 protein: CAWSRDRAYNEQFF
CDR3 length: 13; clone size: few; V gene: TRBV6-5; J gene: TRBJ1-2; D gene: TRBD1; CDR3 DNA: TGTGCCAGCAGACGGACAGGGTCCTATGGCTACACCTTC; CDR3 protein: CASRRTGSYGYTF
CDR3 length: 15; clone size: -; V gene: TRBV7-2; J gene: TRBJ2-5; D gene: TRBD2; CDR3 DNA: TGTGCCAGCAGCACAACTAGCGGGAGTGGAGAGACCCAGTACTTC; CDR3 protein: CASSTTSGSGETQYF
CDR3 length: 16; clone size: -; V gene: TRBV9; J gene: TRBJ2-2; D gene: -; CDR3 DNA: TGTGCCAGCTCCCAGGCACCCGGGACCTACACCGGGGAGCTGTTTTTT; CDR3 protein: CASSQAPGTYTGELFF
CDR3 length: 19; clone size: few; V gene: TRBV11-3; J gene: TRBJ2-1; D gene: TRBD1; CDR3 DNA: TGTGCCAGCAGCTTATACTACAGGGGGCCCAAACCCCCATTCGGGGAGCAGTTCTTC; CDR3 protein: CASSLYYRGPKPPFGEQFF
CDR3 length: 15; clone size: few; V gene: TRBV7-9; J gene: TRBJ1-2; D gene: -; CDR3 DNA: TGTGCCAGCAGCCAAGCGGCGATAGCTAACTATGGCTACACCTTC; CDR3 protein: CASSQAAIANYGYTF
CDR3 length: 11; clone size: -; V gene: TRBV28; J gene: TRBJ2-5; D gene: -; CDR3 DNA: TGTGCCAGCAGTCAAAAAGAGACCCAGTACTTC; CDR3 protein: CASSQKETQYF
CDR3 length: 12; clone size: few; V gene: TRBV7-2; J gene: TRBJ2-1; D gene: -; CDR3 DNA: TGTGCCAGCAGCTTAGGGATCTATGAGCAGTTCTTC; CDR3 protein: CASSLGIYEQFF
CDR3 length: 15; clone size: -; V gene: TRBV4-1; J gene: TRBJ2-1; D gene: TRBD2; CDR3 DNA: TGCGCCAGCAGCCAGGGACTAGCGGTCTACAATGAGCAGTTCTTC; CDR3 protein: CASSQGLAVYNEQFF
CDR3 length: 15; clone size: few; V gene: TRBV9; J gene: TRBJ2-1; D gene: -; CDR3 DNA: TGTGCCAGCAGCGTACTTCCAGAGGGGCCTAGAGGGCAGTTCTTC; CDR3 protein: CASSVLPEGPRGQFF
CDR3 length: 10; clone size: few; V gene: TRBV20-1; J gene: TRBJ2-1; D gene: -; CDR3 DNA: TGCAGTGCTAGTGGCGATGAGCAGTTCTTC; CDR3 protein: CSASGDEQFF
CDR3 length: 15; clone size: few; V gene: TRBV7-2; J gene: TRBJ2-3; D gene: -; CDR3 DNA: TGTGCCAGCAGCTTAGCCAGGGTTAGCACAGATACGCAGTATTTT; CDR3 protein: CASSLARVSTDTQYF
CDR3 length: 16; clone size: -; V gene: TRBV19; J gene: TRBJ2-6; D gene: -; CDR3 DNA: TGTGCCAGTAGTATCCGGGGAGAGCCTGGGGCCAACGTCCTGACTTTC; CDR3 protein: CASSIRGEPGANVLTF
CDR3 length: 13; clone size: -; V gene: TRBV7-2; J gene: TRBJ2-1; D gene: -; CDR3 DNA: TGTGCCAGCAGAGTTGATTCGTACAATGAGCAGTTCTTC; CDR3 protein: CASRVDSYNEQFF
CDR3 length: 14; clone size: few; V gene: TRBV7-2; J gene: TRBJ1-2; D gene: -; CDR3 DNA: TGTGCCAGCAGCCTGGGGCGGGGGCAGTATGGCTACACCTTC; CDR3 protein: CASSLGRGQYGYTF
CDR3 length: 18; clone size: few; V gene: TRBV4-3; J gene: TRBJ2-1; D gene: TRBD1; CDR3 DNA: TGCGCCAGCAGCCAAGACGCCGGGACAGGGACGTACTACAATGAGCAGTTCTTC; CDR3 protein: CASSQDAGTGTYYNEQFF
CDR3 length: 16; clone size: few; V gene: TRBV4-3; J gene: TRBJ2-3; D gene: TRBD2; CDR3 DNA: TGCGCCAGCAGCCAAGTAGCGGGGGGACGGGGAGATACGCAGTATTTT; CDR3 protein: CASSQVAGGRGDTQYF
CDR3 length: 15; clone size: -; V gene: TRBV13; J gene: TRBJ2-1; D gene: TRBD2; CDR3 DNA: TGTGCCAGCAGCTGGGGCGGGGGCTCCTACAATGAGCAGTTCTTC; CDR3 protein: CASSWGGGSYNEQFF
CDR3 length: 15; clone size: few; V gene: TRBV5-5; J gene: TRBJ1-5; D gene: -; CDR3 DNA: TGTGCCAGCAGCTTGCAGGCCTATAGCAATCAGCCCCAGCATTTT; CDR3 protein: CASSLQAYSNQPQHF
CDR3 length: 14; clone size: few; V gene: TRBV29-1; J gene: TRBJ1-5; D gene: -; CDR3 DNA: TGCAGCGCCAGATCTGGGGGGGGCAATCAGCCCCAGCATTTT; CDR3 protein: CSARSGGGNQPQHF
CDR3 length: 13; clone size: -; V gene: TRBV7-9; J gene: TRBJ1-4; D gene: -; CDR3 DNA: TGTGCCAGCGGAAGTTCGGAAGGACAAAAACTGTTTTTT; CDR3 protein: CASGSSEGQKLFF
CDR3 length: 13; clone size: -; V gene: TRBV29-1; J gene: TRBJ2-7; D gene: -; CDR3 DNA: TGCAGCGCCCGTTCCGGAAGCTCCTACGAGCAGTACTTC; CDR3 protein: CSARSGSSYEQYF
CDR3 length: 14; clone size: few; V gene: TRBV5-4; J gene: TRBJ1-6; D gene: -; CDR3 DNA: TGTGCCAGCAGCTTGGATCAGGGTAATTCACCCCTCCACTTT; CDR3 protein: CASSLDQGNSPLHF
CDR3 length: 13; clone size: few; V gene: TRBV21-1; J gene: TRBJ2-7; D gene: -; CDR3 DNA: TGTGCCAGCAGCAAAAGGTTGTTCTACGAGCAGTACTTC; CDR3 protein: CASSKRLFYEQYF
CDR3 length: 14; clone size: few; V gene: TRBV18; J gene: TRBJ1-4; D gene: -; CDR3 DNA: TGTGCCAGCTCACCACGCCAGACGAATGAAAAACTGTTTTTT; CDR3 protein: CASSPRQTNEKLFF
CDR3 length: 14; clone size: -; V gene: TRBV4-1; J gene: TRBJ1-2; D gene: -; CDR3 DNA: TGCGCCAGCAGCCAAGTATTGGATAACTATGGCTACACCTTC; CDR3 protein: CASSQVLDNYGYTF
CDR3 length: 13; clone size: few; V gene: TRBV4-1; J gene: TRBJ2-7; D gene: -; CDR3 DNA: TGCGCCAGCAGCCAGGTACCAGCCTACGAGCAGTACTTC; CDR3 protein: CASSQVPAYEQYF
CDR3 length: 14; clone size: -; V gene: TRBV25-1; J gene: TRBJ1-1; D gene: -; CDR3 DNA: TGTGCCAGCAGTGAATATATCTGGGCCACTGAAGCTTTCTTT; CDR3 protein: CASSEYIWATEAFF
CDR3 length: 12; clone size: few; V gene: TRBV10-3; J gene: TRBJ2-7; D gene: -; CDR3 DNA: TGTGCCATCAGTGAGGTGGGGTACGAGCAGTACTTC; CDR3 protein: CAISEVGYEQYF
CDR3 length: 16; clone size: few; V gene: TRBV13; J gene: TRBJ2-7; D gene: -; CDR3 DNA: TGTGCCAGCAGCTTAGTTTGGGGGTCTAGCTCCTACGAGCAGTACTTC; CDR3 protein: CASSLVWGSSSYEQYF
CDR3 length: 15; clone size: few; V gene: TRBV7-2; J gene: TRBJ2-3; D gene: TRBD2; CDR3 DNA: TGTGCCAGCAGCCGACTAGCCCCCTCCACAGATACGCAGTATTTT; CDR3 protein: CASSRLAPSTDTQYF
CDR3 length: 16; clone size: -; V gene: TRBV11-2; J gene: TRBJ2-5; D gene: -; CDR3 DNA: TGTGCCAGCAGCTTAGCACAGGGCCCTTTCCAAGAGACCCAGTACTTC; CDR3 protein: CASSLAQGPFQETQYF
CDR3 length: 15; clone size: -; V gene: TRBV6-5; J gene: TRBJ2-7; D gene: -; CDR3 DNA: TGTGCCAGCAGTTACTCAGGGCAGGGATCCTACGAGCAGTACTTC; CDR3 protein: CASSYSGQGSYEQYF
CDR3 length: 15; clone size: -; V gene: TRBV15; J gene: TRBJ2-1; D gene: -; CDR3 DNA: TGTGCCACCAGCCCACGTACAGGGTCCTACAATGAGCAGTTCTTC; CDR3 protein: CATSPRTGSYNEQFF
CDR3 length: 12; clone size: few; V gene: TRBV5-1; J gene: TRBJ2-7; D gene: -; CDR3 DNA: TGCGCCAGCAGCCCAGACAGCTACGAGCAGTACTTC; CDR3 protein: CASSPDSYEQYF
CDR3 length: 12; clone size: few; V gene: TRBV29-1; J gene: TRBJ2-2; D gene: -; CDR3 DNA: TGCAGCGGGGGGCCGAAGGGCGGGGAGCTGTTTTTT; CDR3 protein: CSGGPKGGELFF
CDR3 length: 13; clone size: few; V gene: TRBV7-2; J gene: TRBJ1-2; D gene: -; CDR3 DNA: TGTGCCAGCAGCTTAGTCCAGTCCTATGGCTACACCTTC; CDR3 protein: CASSLVQSYGYTF